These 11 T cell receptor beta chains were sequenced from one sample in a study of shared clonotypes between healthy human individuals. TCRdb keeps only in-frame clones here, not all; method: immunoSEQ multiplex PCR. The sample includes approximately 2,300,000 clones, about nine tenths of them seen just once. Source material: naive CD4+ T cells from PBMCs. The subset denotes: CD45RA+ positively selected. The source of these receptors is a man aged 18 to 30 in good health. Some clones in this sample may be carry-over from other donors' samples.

This CDR3 reads CSVTDDEHSNQPQHF. In nucleotides, the CDR3 is TGCAGCGTTACGGACGACGAACATAGCAATCAGCCCCAGCATTTT. This chain joins TRBV29-1 and TRBJ1-5; D unresolved. The CDR3 runs to 15 residues. Germline V gene data show CDR1 as SQVTM and CDR2 as ANQGSEA. V was clipped by 5 bases and J by 0 bases, with 14 bases between them.

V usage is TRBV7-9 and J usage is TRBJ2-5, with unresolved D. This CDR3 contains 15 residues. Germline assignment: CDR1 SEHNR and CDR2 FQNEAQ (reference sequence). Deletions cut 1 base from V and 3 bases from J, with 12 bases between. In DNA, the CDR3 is TGTGCCAGCAGCTTAGGCATTGGGAAAAAAGAGACCCAGTACTTC. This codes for CASSLGIGKKETQYF.

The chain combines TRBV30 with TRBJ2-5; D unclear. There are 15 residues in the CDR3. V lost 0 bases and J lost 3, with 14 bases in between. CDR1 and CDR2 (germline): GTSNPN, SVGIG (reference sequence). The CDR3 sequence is CAWSVEWAPEETQYF. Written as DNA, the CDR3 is TGTGCCTGGAGTGTGGAGTGGGCGCCGGAAGAGACCCAGTACTTC.

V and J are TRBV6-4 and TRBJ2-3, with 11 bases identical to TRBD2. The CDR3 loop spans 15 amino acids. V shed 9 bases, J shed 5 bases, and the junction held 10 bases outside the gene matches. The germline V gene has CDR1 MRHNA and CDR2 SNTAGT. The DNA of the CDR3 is TGTGCCAGTGGACTAGCGGGCGAATGGGGAGATACGCAGTATTTT. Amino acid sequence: CASGLAGEWGDTQYF.

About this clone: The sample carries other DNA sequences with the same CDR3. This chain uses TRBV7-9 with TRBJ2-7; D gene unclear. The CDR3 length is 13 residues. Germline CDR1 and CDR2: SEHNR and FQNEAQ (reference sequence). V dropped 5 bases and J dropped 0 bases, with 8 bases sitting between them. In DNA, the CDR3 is TGTGCCAGCAGCCTCCCCAGCTCCTACGAGCAGTACTTC. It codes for CASSLPSSYEQYF. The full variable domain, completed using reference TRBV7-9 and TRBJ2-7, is DTGVSQNPRHKITKRGQNVTFRCDPISEHNRLYWYRQTLGQGPEFLTYFQNEAQLEKSRLLSDRFSAERPKGSFSTLEIQRTEQGDSAMYLCASSLPSSYEQYFGPGTRLTVT.

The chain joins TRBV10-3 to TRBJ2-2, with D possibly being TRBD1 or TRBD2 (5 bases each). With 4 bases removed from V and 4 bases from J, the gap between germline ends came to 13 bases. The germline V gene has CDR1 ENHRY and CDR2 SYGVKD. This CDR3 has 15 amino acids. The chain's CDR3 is CAISGVEGRTGELFF. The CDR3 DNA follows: TGTGCCATCAGTGGGGTAGAGGGGCGCACCGGGGAGCTGTTTTTT.

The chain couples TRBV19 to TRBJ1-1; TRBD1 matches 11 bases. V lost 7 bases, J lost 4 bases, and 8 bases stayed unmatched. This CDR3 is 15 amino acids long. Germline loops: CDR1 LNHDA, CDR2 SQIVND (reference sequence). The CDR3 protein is CASTAAGTGGTEAFF. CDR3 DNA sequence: TGTGCCAGTACCGCCGCCGGGACAGGGGGCACTGAAGCTTTCTTT.

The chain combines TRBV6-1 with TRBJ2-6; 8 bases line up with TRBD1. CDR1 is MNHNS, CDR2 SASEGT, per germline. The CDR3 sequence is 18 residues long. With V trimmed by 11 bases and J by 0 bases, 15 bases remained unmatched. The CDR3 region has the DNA TGTGCCTCCAGTGGGGCAGGGGGCCTCCTCTCTGGGGCCAACGTCCTGACTTTC. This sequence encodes CASSGAGGLLSGANVLTF.

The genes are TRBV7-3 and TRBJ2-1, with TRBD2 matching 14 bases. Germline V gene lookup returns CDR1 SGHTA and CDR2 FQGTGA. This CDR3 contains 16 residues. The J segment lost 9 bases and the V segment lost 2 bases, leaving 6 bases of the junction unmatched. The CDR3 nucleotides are TGTGCCAGCAGCTTAGGGACTAGCGGGAGTGGGGCTGAGCAGTTCTTC. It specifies CASSLGTSGSGAEQFF.

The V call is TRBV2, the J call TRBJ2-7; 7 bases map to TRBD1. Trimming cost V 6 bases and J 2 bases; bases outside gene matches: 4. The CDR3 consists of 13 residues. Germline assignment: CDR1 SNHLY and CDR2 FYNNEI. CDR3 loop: CASRVGQPYEQYF. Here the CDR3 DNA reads TGTGCCAGCAGGGTGGGACAGCCCTACGAGCAGTACTTC.

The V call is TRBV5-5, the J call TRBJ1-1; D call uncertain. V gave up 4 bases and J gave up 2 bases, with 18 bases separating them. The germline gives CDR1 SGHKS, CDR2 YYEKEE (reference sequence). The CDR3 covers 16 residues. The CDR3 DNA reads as TGTGCCAGCAGCCCCCACCCTGGCAAAGCCAACACTGAAGCTTTCTTT. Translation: CASSPHPGKANTEAFF.